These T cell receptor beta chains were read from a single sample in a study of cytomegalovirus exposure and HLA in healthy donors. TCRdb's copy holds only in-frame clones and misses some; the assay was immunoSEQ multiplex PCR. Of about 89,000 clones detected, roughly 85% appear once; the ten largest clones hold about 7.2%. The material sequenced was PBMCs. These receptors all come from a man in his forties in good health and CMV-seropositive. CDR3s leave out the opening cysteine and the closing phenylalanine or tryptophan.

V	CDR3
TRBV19	ATSGQGAWGTQY
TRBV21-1	ASRPTSGKPSYEQY
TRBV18	ASSPGQYYEQY
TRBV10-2	ASGGLLNTGELF
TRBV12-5	ASGLGQGADTQY
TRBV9	ASSVMASDAYNEQF
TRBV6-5	ASRPSGGQTYEQY
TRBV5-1	ASSPGGNEQY
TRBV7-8	ASSGRDSQETQY
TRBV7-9	ASSSNAGTGGYGYT
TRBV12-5	ASGLGTSVWADTQY
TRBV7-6	ASSLSSGTGELF
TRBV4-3	ASSPTGGANTGELF
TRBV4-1	ASSLPPQSNTGELF
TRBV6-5	ASMSWDKNSPLH
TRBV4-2	ASSQIQKTGLAGGDEQF
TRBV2	ASTGLAGGTTYEQY
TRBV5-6	ASGGAGGGDNEQF
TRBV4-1	ASSQDFRGRSSYNSPLH
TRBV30	AWSPTGARLGNQPQH
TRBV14	ASSQVGAGAYNEQF
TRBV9	ASSYLAGGDDEQF
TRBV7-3	ASSQRGESTDTQY
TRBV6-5	ASSYSGQTNTEAF
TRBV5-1	ASSVGTSSYEQY
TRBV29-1	SVPRGGQETQY
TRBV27	ASRLAGAYNEQF
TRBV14	ASSQGDRGGETQY
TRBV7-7	ASSPEWVSARGLSYNEQF
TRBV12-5	ASGLVLAENTGELF
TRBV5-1	ASSLDRAVGTDTQY
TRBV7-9	ASSRDSYNEKLF
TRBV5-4	ASSSRTGAFTEAF
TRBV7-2	ASSLLAGTYEQY
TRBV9	ASSPDNGNGGQF
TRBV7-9	ASSLNERALF
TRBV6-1	ASSEVVSPEETQY